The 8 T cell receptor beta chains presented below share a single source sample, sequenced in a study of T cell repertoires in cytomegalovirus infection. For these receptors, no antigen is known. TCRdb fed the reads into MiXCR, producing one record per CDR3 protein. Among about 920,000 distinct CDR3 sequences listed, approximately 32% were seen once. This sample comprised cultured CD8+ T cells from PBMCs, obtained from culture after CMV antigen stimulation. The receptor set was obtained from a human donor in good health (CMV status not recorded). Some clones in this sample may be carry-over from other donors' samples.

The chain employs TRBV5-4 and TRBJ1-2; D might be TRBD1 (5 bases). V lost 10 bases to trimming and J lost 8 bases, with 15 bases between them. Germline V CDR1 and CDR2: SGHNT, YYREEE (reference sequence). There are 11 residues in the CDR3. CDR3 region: CAAQGGRGYTF. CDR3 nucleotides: TGTGCCGCCCAGGGAGGTAGGGGCTACACCTTC.

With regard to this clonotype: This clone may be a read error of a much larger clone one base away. This CDR3 reads CANSLVVLGKSGHNEQFF. The CDR3 DNA is TGTGCCAACAGCTTAGTGGTATTGGGAAAATCAGGGCACAATGAGCAGTTCTTC. The chain carries TRBV7-8 and TRBJ2-1, with a tentative D call TRBD1 (5 bases). CDR1 SGHVS and CDR2 FQNEAQ come from the germline V gene. The CDR3 extends over 18 amino acids. The variable domain in full, with the rest retrieved from reference TRBV7-8 and TRBJ2-1, is GAGVSQSPRYKVAKRGQDVALRCDPISGHVSLFWYQQALGQGPEFLTYFQNEAQLDKSGLPSDRFFAERPEGSVSTLKIQRTQQEDSAVYLCANSLVVLGKSGHNEQFFGPGTRLTVL.

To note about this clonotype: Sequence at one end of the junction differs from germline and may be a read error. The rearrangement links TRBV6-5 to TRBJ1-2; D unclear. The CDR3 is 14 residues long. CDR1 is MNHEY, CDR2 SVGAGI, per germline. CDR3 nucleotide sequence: TGTGCCAGCAGTTACGCATCGGGCGGCTATGACTACACCTTC. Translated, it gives CASSYASGGYDYTF.

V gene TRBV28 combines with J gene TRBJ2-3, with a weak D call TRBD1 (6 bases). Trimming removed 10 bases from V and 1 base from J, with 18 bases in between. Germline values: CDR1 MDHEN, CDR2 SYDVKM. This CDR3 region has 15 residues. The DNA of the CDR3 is TGTGCCACTCGGTTTCAGTGGGGGCGCACAGATACGCAGTATTTT. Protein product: CATRFQWGRTDTQYF. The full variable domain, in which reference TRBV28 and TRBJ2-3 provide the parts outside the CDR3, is DVKVTQSSRYLVKRTGEKVFLECVQDMDHENMFWYRQDPGLGLRLIYFSYDVKMKEKGDIPEGYSVSREKKERFSLILESASTNQTSMYLCATRFQWGRTDTQYFGPGTRLTVL.

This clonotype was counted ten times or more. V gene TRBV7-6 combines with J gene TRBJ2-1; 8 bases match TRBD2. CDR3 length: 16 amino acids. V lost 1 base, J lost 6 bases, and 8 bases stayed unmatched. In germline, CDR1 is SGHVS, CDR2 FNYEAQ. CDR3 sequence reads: CASSLVGWTSPNEQFF. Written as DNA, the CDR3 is TGTGCCAGCAGCTTAGTAGGGTGGACTAGCCCCAATGAGCAGTTCTTC. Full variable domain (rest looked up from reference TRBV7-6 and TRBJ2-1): GAGVSQSPRYKVTKRGQDVALRCDPISGHVSLYWYRQALGQGPEFLTYFNYEAQQDKSGLPNDRFSAERPEGSISTLTIQRTEQRDSAMYRCASSLVGWTSPNEQFFGPGTRLTVL.

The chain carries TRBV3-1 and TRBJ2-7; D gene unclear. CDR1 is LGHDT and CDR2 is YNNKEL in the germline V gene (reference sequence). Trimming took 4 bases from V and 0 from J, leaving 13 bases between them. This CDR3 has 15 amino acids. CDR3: CASSPLVGSSYEQYF. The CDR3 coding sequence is TGTGCCAGCAGCCCCCTCGTGGGGTCCTCCTACGAGCAGTACTTC.

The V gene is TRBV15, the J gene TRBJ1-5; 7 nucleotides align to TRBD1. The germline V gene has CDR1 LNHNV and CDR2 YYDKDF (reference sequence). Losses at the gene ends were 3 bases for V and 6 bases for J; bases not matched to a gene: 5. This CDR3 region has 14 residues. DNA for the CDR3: TGTGCCACCAGCAGTGACAGGGCCCCTCAGCCCCAGCATTTT. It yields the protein CATSSDRAPQPQHF.

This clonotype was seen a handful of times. The CDR3 DNA reads as TGTGCCAGCAGTGGACAGAGAAAGGAGACCCAGTACTTC. Protein product: CASSGQRKETQYF. The chain recombines TRBV25-1 with TRBJ2-5, with D possibly being TRBD1 (5 bases). Trimming shortened V by 4 bases and J by 5 bases, and 11 bases separated the two germline ends. The CDR3 sequence is 13 residues long. CDR1 and CDR2 (germline): MGHDK, SYGVNS.